This T cell receptor (beta chain) was documented in a study of cytomegalovirus exposure and HLA in healthy donors. The data were produced by immunoSEQ multiplex PCR, yet TCRdb's version contains in-frame clones alone and is incomplete. The sample carries more than 140,000 clones, around nine tenths recorded once. The origin of this receptor is a woman in her late teens or twenties in good health and CMV-seropositive. Sequences were obtained from PBMCs.

The CDR3 sequence: CATSRDGGSVEQFF. CDR3 coding DNA: TGTGCCACCAGCAGAGATGGCGGGAGTGTTGAGCAGTTCTTC. The chain employs TRBV15 and TRBJ2-1; TRBD2 matches at 7 bases. Trimming took 0 bases from V and 9 from J; bases not matched to a gene: 5. Germline V gives CDR1 LNHNV, CDR2 YYDKDF (reference sequence). CDR3 length equals 14 residues.